Listed here is a single T cell receptor (beta chain). Its matching antigen is unknown. CDR3 length: 16 residues. Germline lookup yields CDR1 SGHTA and CDR2 FQGNSA. After removal of 3 bases from V and 5 bases from J, the junction contained 9 bases not matched to a gene. The sample is drawn from a study of cytomegalovirus exposure and HLA in healthy donors. Study-wide points: The listing of 150 to 200 TCR beta chains classed them as cytomegalovirus-associated. In vitro work confirmed that a few CMV-associated chains recognize CMV antigens.

TCRdb's table, derived via immunoSEQ multiplex PCR, lists solely in-frame clones and lacks some. The sample yields tens of thousands of clones, approximately 89% seen once. This receptor was obtained from a woman in her late teens or twenties in good health and CMV-seropositive. The rearrangement links TRBV7-2 to TRBJ2-2, with 7 bases matching TRBD1. The material sequenced was PBMCs. The CDR3 region is CASSFTGTVRTGELFF. The CDR3 nucleotides read TGTGCCAGCAGCTTCACCGGGACAGTGAGAACCGGGGAGCTGTTTTTT. Together with reference TRBV7-2 and TRBJ2-2, the CDR3 gives the full variable domain: GAGVSQSPSNKVTEKGKDVELRCDPISGHTALYWYRQSLGQGLEFLIYFQGNSAPDKSGLPSDRFSAERTGGSVSTLTIQRTQQEDSAVYLCASSFTGTVRTGELFFGEGSRLTVL.